These T cell receptor beta chains were read from a single sample in a study of CD4 T cells in relation to SARS-CoV-2 and coronaviruses. These receptors lack a known antigen. This table comes from immunoSEQ multiplex PCR, and its TCRdb copy is limited to in-frame clones, with some not included. The data show around 25,000 clones, around two thirds seen once. Source material: CD4+ T cells from PBMCs, cultured in vitro. All receptors derive from a human donor in good health. CDR3s include the opening cysteine and the closing phenylalanine or tryptophan. A D gene is named only where the DNA matches it firmly. Size is stated for part of the rows, as once, few or many counts, or as a class when the clone is expanded.

TRBJ2-7 once TRBD1 TRBV7-6 TGTGCCAGCAGCCTGGACCGGGACAGGTTCTACGAGCAGTACTTC CASSLDRDRFYEQYF
TRBJ2-2 NA NA TRBV5-1 TGCGCCAGCAGCTTGAACCCACGGGACACCGGGGAGCTGTTTTTT CASSLNPRDTGELFF
TRBJ2-7 NA NA TRBV5-1 TGCGCCAGCAGCGCCGGAGGGGGGGCAGCACCGGGGGAGCAGTACTTC CASSAGGGAAPGEQYF
TRBJ2-2 NA TRBD2 TRBV6-4 TGTGCCAGCAGTAGCGGGAGAAGCGGGGAGCTGTTTTTT CASSSGRSGELFF
TRBJ2-3 NA TRBD2 TRBV5-1 TGCGCCAGCAGCTCAGGGCGGGAGGGTGATACGCAGTATTTT CASSSGREGDTQYF
TRBJ1-1 NA TRBD1 TRBV6-5 TGTGCCAGCAGTAGCCAAGGGACAGGGTCGGGTGAAGCTTTCTTT CASSSQGTGSGEAFF
TRBJ1-2 NA NA TRBV7-9 TGTGCCAGCAGCTTACTCCGACCCGGGGATTATGGCTACACCTTC CASSLLRPGDYGYTF
TRBJ1-2 NA TRBD1 TRBV20-1 TGCAGTGCTAGTCACAGGGGCGCCTATGGCTACACCTTC CSASHRGAYGYTF
TRBJ1-3 NA NA TRBV19 TGTGCCAGTACCAAAGGCGGGGTTGTGGGAAACACCATATATTTT CASTKGGVVGNTIYF
TRBJ1-5 few TRBD1 TRBV5-8 TGTGCCAGCAGCAGCGGACAGGGGAGGCGTCAGCCCCAGCATTTT CASSSGQGRRQPQHF
TRBJ2-1 NA TRBD2 TRBV5-1 TGCGCCAGCAGCATTGGTGGGTCGAGGACTAGCGGGATCTACAATGAGCAGTTCTTC CASSIGGSRTSGIYNEQFF
TRBJ1-1 few NA TRBV4-3 TGCGCCAGCAGCCAAACATTGAACACTGAAGCTTTCTTT CASSQTLNTEAFF
TRBJ1-2 NA TRBD1 TRBV4-3 TGCGCCAGCAGCCAATTCCTGGGACAGGGCTCTGGCTACACCTTC CASSQFLGQGSGYTF
TRBJ2-7 NA NA TRBV7-3 TGTGCCAGCAGCTTAGATACGGGCTCGCAGTACTTC CASSLDTGSQYF
TRBJ2-2 NA NA TRBV5-1 TGCGCCAGCAGCAACGGGAACCCCACCGGGGAGCTGTTTTTT CASSNGNPTGELFF